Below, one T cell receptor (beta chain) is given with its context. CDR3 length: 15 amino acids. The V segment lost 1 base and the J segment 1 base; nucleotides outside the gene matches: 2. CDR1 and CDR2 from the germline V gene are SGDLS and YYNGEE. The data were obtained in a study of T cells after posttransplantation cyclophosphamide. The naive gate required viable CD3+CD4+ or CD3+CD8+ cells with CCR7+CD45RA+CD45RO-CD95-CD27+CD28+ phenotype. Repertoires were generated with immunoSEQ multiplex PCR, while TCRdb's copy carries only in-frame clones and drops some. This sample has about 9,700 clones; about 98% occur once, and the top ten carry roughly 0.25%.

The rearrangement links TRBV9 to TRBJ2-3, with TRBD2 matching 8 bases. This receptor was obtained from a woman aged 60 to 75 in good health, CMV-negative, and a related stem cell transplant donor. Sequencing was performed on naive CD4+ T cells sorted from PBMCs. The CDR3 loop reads CASSVSGRGTDTQYF. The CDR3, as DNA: TGTGCCAGCAGCGTAAGCGGGAGAGGCACAGATACGCAGTATTTT.